Listed here are 6 T cell receptor beta chains from one sample, sequenced in a study of sequential checkpoint blockade in melanoma. The assay was immunoSEQ multiplex PCR, and TCRdb's table has in-frame clones only and misses some. Of about 18,000 clones listed, less than 30% are singletons. Sample treatment: randomized to nivolumab then ipilimumab (arm A) or the reverse (arm B). This specimen consisted of tumor tissue (inferred from file names), obtained from a patient given nivolumab and ipilimumab in sequence. These receptors originate from a human donor with melanoma.

V usage is TRBV28 and J usage is TRBJ2-4, with 8 bases lining up with TRBD2. Germline V gene lookup returns CDR1 MDHEN and CDR2 SYDVKM. The CDR3 is 13 amino acids. Trimming took 10 bases from V and 4 from J; bases not matched to a gene: 6. In nucleotides, the CDR3 is TGTGCCACCGAACTAGCGGAGAAAAACATTCAGTACTTC. It codes for CATELAEKNIQYF.

This chain uses TRBV25-1 with TRBJ2-1; TRBD1 agrees at 9 bases. The J segment lost 8 bases and the V segment lost 3 bases, leaving 5 bases of the junction unmatched. This CDR3 comprises 14 residues. Per the germline V gene, CDR1 is MGHDK and CDR2 is SYGVNS. The chain's CDR3 is CASSDTGGVHEQFF. The DNA of the CDR3 is TGTGCCAGCAGTGATACAGGGGGCGTCCATGAGCAGTTCTTC.

A few counts support this clone. The rearrangement links TRBV19 to TRBJ1-1; perhaps TRBD1 as D (5 bases). The CDR3 runs 17 residues. V lost 4 bases, J lost 0 bases, and 18 bases lay in between. Per germline, CDR1 LNHDA and CDR2 SQIVND (reference sequence). The CDR3 loop reads CASSTLQVFGLNTEAFF. The CDR3 coding sequence is TGTGCCAGTAGTACCCTACAGGTCTTCGGGCTGAACACTGAAGCTTTCTTT.

This rearrangement joins TRBV15 to TRBJ2-7, with 7 bases aligning to TRBD1. J lost 0 bases, V lost 0 bases, and 5 bases had no gene match. In germline, CDR1 is LNHNV, CDR2 YYDKDF (reference sequence). This CDR3 spans 16 amino acids. CDR3 coding DNA: TGTGCCACCAGCAGAGATCCGGGACAGTCCTCCTACGAGCAGTACTTC. Protein sequence: CATSRDPGQSSYEQYF.

This clone is labeled as medium-sized (0.01 to 0.1%). This chain uses TRBV6-8 with TRBJ2-4, with D maybe TRBD2 (6 bases). Germline V gives CDR1 MNHGY, CDR2 SAAAGT. The CDR3 length is 13 residues. The V and J ends lost 7 bases and 4 bases respectively, with 11 bases between them. CDR3 DNA sequence: TGTGCCAGCATCGGGGGTTTGAAAAACATTCAGTACTTC. Residues: CASIGGLKNIQYF.

This clone was picked up many times. The CDR3 bases are TGTGCCAGCAGTGAAGTGAGCGGGGGGTCCTACAATGAGCAGTTCTTC. Amino acids: CASSEVSGGSYNEQFF. The chain employs TRBV6-1 and TRBJ2-1; 9 bases are shared with TRBD2. In germline, CDR1 is MNHNS, CDR2 SASEGT. V was pared by 1 base and J by 1 base, with 2 bases of the junction left unmatched. The CDR3 is 16 residues long.